This TCR beta chain was sequenced during a study of blood T cell repertoires in COVID-19. Method: immunoSEQ multiplex PCR; TCRdb's copy keeps in-frame clones and lacks some. The table lists 150,000 to 200,000 clones, approximately 91% of them singletons. CDR3 length: 15 residues. The chain joins TRBV21-1 to TRBJ2-5; the table's D call, TRBD2, has no DNA check behind it. TRBV21-1 corresponds to a pseudogene. Sequenced input: peripheral blood. The receptor was isolated from a man aged 35-49 years with acute or convalescent COVID-19. CDR3 DNA sequence: TGTGCCAGCAGCAAAGATACTAGCAGCCAAGAGACCCAGTACTTC. This translates into CASSKDTSSQETQYF.